This T cell receptor (beta chain) was sequenced in a study of radiotherapy plus CTLA-4 blockade in lung cancer. Study details: An objective response was seen in 15% to 20% of patients, and disease control in around 33%. General study findings and limits: Blood saw expansion of tumor-derived TCR clones after radiotherapy plus ipilimumab. Interferon-beta and early blood T cell clone dynamics reportedly predicted response best.

In chemo-refractory metastatic non-small-cell lung cancer, patients got ipilimumab CTLA-4 blockade together with focal radiation. The CDR3 consists of 15 residues. V dropped 1 base and J dropped 4; count of bases not matched to a gene: 3. Germline V gives CDR1 SGHTA, CDR2 FQGTGA. Concerning this clone: The target antigen is unknown.

Generated by immunoSEQ multiplex PCR, the TCRdb table keeps only in-frame clones and is missing some. Of roughly 30,000 clones detected, roughly 79% appear once; the ten largest clones hold 20% to 25%. The clonotype was recovered from a human donor with non-small cell lung cancer that progressed on radiotherapy plus ipilimumab. The V call is TRBV7-3, the J call TRBJ2-3; 9 nucleotides agree with TRBD2. The source material was peripheral blood, sampled from a patient treated with radiotherapy plus ipilimumab. The CDR3 protein is CASSLSGGASDTQYF. In DNA, the CDR3 is TGTGCCAGCAGCTTAAGCGGGGGGGCCTCAGATACGCAGTATTTT. The whole variable domain, remainder taken from reference TRBV7-3 and TRBJ2-3, is GAGVSQTPSNKVTEKGKYVELRCDPISGHTALYWYRQSLGQGPEFLIYFQGTGAADDSGLPNDRFFAVRPEGSVSTLKIQRTERGDSAVYLCASSLSGGASDTQYFGPGTRLTVL.